This record concerns one T cell receptor beta chain sequence. Antigen specificity is unknown. The record originates from a study of post-analysis software for immune sequencing data. Across the whole study: In terms of disease course, relapsing-remitting, secondary progressive and progressive-relapsing multiple sclerosis were included. Study-level results: In multiple sclerosis, normalized Chao1 diversity was significantly below that of controls. Strong co-clustering by F measure was evident for samples that had been prepared in the same batch.

Carried by the TCR beta cDNA libraries were unique molecular identifiers. Each sample of about 0.95 to 11 million input T cells yielded around 500,000 cDNA molecules, so each molecule approximated one T cell. TCRdb called the PCR reads again in MiXCR, with one record for every CDR3 protein. This sample has 380,000 or so distinct CDR3 sequences, with about a third found just once. This sequence was found in a girl between 10 and 17 years old with multiple sclerosis. The sample taken for sequencing was blood.

The CDR3 loop reads CASSPQWTGNSPLHF. CDR3 nucleotide sequence: TGTGCCAGCAGCCCCCAGTGGACAGGTAATTCACCCCTCCACTTT. V is TRBV3-1 and J is TRBJ1-6; 7 nucleotides align to TRBD1. The V gene end was trimmed by 4 bases and the J gene end by 6 bases; junction bases not matched to a gene: 6. This CDR3 has 15 residues. Germline loops: CDR1 LGHDT, CDR2 YNNKEL (reference sequence).